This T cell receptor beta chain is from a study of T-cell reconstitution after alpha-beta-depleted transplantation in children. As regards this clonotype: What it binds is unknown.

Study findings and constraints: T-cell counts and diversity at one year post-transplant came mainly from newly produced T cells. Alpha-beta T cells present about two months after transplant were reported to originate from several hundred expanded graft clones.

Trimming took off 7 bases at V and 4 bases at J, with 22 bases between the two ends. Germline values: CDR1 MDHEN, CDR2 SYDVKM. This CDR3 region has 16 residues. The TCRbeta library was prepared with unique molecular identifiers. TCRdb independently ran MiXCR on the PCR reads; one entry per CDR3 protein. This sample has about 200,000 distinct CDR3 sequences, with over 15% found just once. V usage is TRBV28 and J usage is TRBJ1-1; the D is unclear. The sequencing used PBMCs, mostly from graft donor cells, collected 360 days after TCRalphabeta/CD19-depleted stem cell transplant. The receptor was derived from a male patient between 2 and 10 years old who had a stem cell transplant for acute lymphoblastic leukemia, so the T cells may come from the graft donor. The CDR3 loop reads CASNSATGPGGTEAFF. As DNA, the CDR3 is TGTGCCAGCAATTCAGCGACCGGGCCCGGAGGCACTGAAGCTTTCTTT.